The source of this T cell receptor beta chain is a study of T cell responses to AZD1222 COVID-19 vaccine. General study results and limits: Spike-specific TCR breadth and depth were elevated following two AZD1222 doses. Spike-wide vaccine-associated CD4 TCRs dominated at 160-218 and 743-854. Females made up more of the donors, who were largely white British, and clonal diversity may have come out too low.

Assay: immunoSEQ multiplex PCR; the TCRdb copy retains only in-frame clones and omits some. Counted here are approximately 90,000 clones, around 90% occurring once; the ten biggest clones make up more than 7.5%. There are 14 residues in the CDR3. V was pared by 5 bases and J by 2 bases, with 3 bases of the junction left unmatched. Germline V gives CDR1 LNHDA, CDR2 SQIVND (reference sequence). Remarks on this clone: Antigen: not known.

The chain links TRBV19 to TRBJ1-5; the match to TRBD1 covers 7 bases. The receptor's source is an adult in good health. The source material was peripheral blood, sampled on day 0 of AZD1222 vaccination. This CDR3 reads CASSSQGGNQPQHF. The CDR3 nucleotides read TGTGCCAGTAGTTCCCAGGGGGGCAATCAGCCCCAGCATTTT. Full variable domain (remainder filled in from reference TRBV19 and TRBJ1-5): DGGITQSPKYLFRKEGQNVTLSCEQNLNHDAMYWYRQDPGQGLRLIYYSQIVNDFQKGDIAEGYSVSREKKESFPLTVTSAQKNPTAFYLCASSSQGGNQPQHFGDGTRLSIL.